This passage covers 29 T cell receptor beta chains from one sample sequenced in a study of T cell changes during pregnancy in multiple sclerosis. TCRdb's table, derived via immunoSEQ multiplex PCR, lists solely in-frame clones and lacks some. The repertoire consists of around 30,000 clones, with 85% to 90% occurring once and the leading ten covering 0.45% to 0.6%. Source: CD4+ T cells from peripheral blood mononuclear cells, taken in the third trimester of pregnancy. These receptor sequences come from a female donor in good health, enrolled as a control in a pregnancy study.

The chain carries TRBV5-1 and TRBJ2-5, with 10 bases identical to TRBD2. The germline V gene has CDR1 SGHRS and CDR2 YFSETQ. This CDR3 contains 15 residues. The J segment lost 4 bases and the V segment lost 7 bases, leaving 10 bases of the junction unmatched. The CDR3 nucleotides are TGCGCCAGCGGCCCCTTAGAGCGGGGGGGAGAGACCCAGTACTTC. Amino acids: CASGPLERGGETQYF.

The rearrangement uses TRBV19 and TRBJ1-4; D might be TRBD1 (5 bases). With 6 bases removed from V and 7 bases from J, the gap between germline ends came to 12 bases. Germline CDR1 is LNHDA and CDR2 is SQIVND (reference sequence). This CDR3 is built from 13 residues. The CDR3: CASRSQGGEKLFF. CDR3 nucleotides: TGTGCCAGTAGGAGTCAGGGAGGTGAAAAACTGTTTTTT.

The chain links TRBV18 to TRBJ2-5, with 8 bases that match TRBD1. V lost 4 bases to trimming and J lost 6 bases; unmatched junction nucleotides: 10. The CDR3 length is 15 residues. The germline CDR1 and CDR2 sequences are KGHSH and LQKENI. The CDR3 region is CASSQETGDIQTQYF. In DNA form, the CDR3 reads TGTGCCAGCTCACAGGAGACAGGGGATATTCAGACCCAGTACTTC.

CDR3 sequence (DNA): TGTGCCAGCAGCCTGAGGGGCAATCAGCCCCAGCATTTT. Its protein is CASSLRGNQPQHF. V usage is TRBV7-2 and J usage is TRBJ1-5, with D unresolved. The CDR3 has 13 residues. V lost 5 bases and J lost 2, with 7 bases in between. CDR1 is SGHTA and CDR2 is FQGNSA in the germline V gene.

The V call is TRBV19, the J call TRBJ2-5; D unclear. The length of the CDR3 is 13 residues. The ends were cut back, 3 bases at V and 2 bases at J, with 7 bases in the middle. Germline V CDR1 and CDR2: LNHDA, SQIVND (reference sequence). CDR3 bases: TGTGCCAGTAGTATTGCAGGACAAGAGACCCAGTACTTC. This codes for CASSIAGQETQYF.

The chain links TRBV27 to TRBJ2-6; 10 positions match TRBD1. V trimming: 4 bases; J trimming: 0 bases; junction bases outside the gene matches: 9. There are 19 residues in the CDR3. CDR1 MNHEY and CDR2 SMNVEV come from the germline V gene (reference sequence). Here the CDR3 reads CASSSPYRDRGSGANVLTF. CDR3 nucleotide sequence: TGTGCCAGCAGTTCCCCCTACCGGGACAGGGGCTCTGGGGCCAACGTCCTGACTTTC.

V and J are TRBV28 and TRBJ1-3, with 9 bases that match TRBD1. Germline CDR1 reads MDHEN; CDR2 reads SYDVKM. Trimming at V came to 5 bases and at J to 8 bases, leaving 10 bases not matched to a gene. The CDR3 runs to 15 residues. CDR3 in DNA: TGTGCCAGCAGTCGCGCGGGACAGGGTGTTCACACCATATATTTT. The encoded protein is CASSRAGQGVHTIYF.

This clone has a single count. The J gene is TRBJ2-5, the V gene TRBV7-2, with TRBD2 matching over 7 bases. J was trimmed by 0 bases and V by 2 bases; bases with no gene match: 9. The V gene's germline CDR1 is SGHTA and CDR2 FQGNSA. This CDR3 spans 17 amino acids. Here the CDR3 DNA reads TGTGCCAGCAGCTTAATTCCTAGCGGCGGTAACCAAGAGACCCAGTACTTC. It encodes CASSLIPSGGNQETQYF.

The rearrangement uses TRBV7-7 and TRBJ2-7; 10 bases are a match to TRBD2. Germline trimming cut 5 bases from V and 3 bases from J; bases unmatched to any gene: 7. This CDR3 comprises 15 residues. CDR1 and CDR2 from the germline V gene are SSHAT and FNYEAQ (reference sequence). CDR3 residues: CASSAGLASYYEQYF. The CDR3 DNA follows: TGTGCCAGCAGCGCGGGACTAGCGAGCTACTACGAGCAGTACTTC.

This chain links TRBV2 with TRBJ2-5; D may be TRBD1 (6 bases). CDR3 length equals 13 residues. CDR1 and CDR2 (germline): SNHLY, FYNNEI. The ends were cut back, 7 bases at V and 4 bases at J, with 13 bases in the middle. The CDR3 sequence: CASTRDNSETQYF. CDR3 in DNA: TGTGCCAGCACCCGGGACAATTCAGAGACCCAGTACTTC.

The CDR3: CASSLEEGTETRNTEAFF. The CDR3 bases are TGTGCCAGCAGCTTAGAAGAGGGTACCGAGACACGGAACACTGAAGCTTTCTTT. This rearrangement joins TRBV7-6 to TRBJ1-1; D not resolved. Germline loops: CDR1 SGHVS, CDR2 FNYEAQ. Trimming took off 1 base at V and 1 base at J, with 19 bases between the two ends. This CDR3 contains 18 residues.

The chain links TRBV19 to TRBJ1-2, with 7 bases that match TRBD1. CDR1 and CDR2 from the germline V gene are LNHDA and SQIVND (reference sequence). The CDR3 has 15 residues. V was clipped by 6 bases and J by 2 bases; unmatched bases: 9. Here the CDR3 DNA reads TGTGCCAGTAGGAATCAGGGGACAGCAAACTATGGCTACACCTTC. Residues: CASRNQGTANYGYTF. Drawing the rest from reference TRBV19 and TRBJ1-2, the complete variable domain is DGGITQSPKYLFRKEGQNVTLSCEQNLNHDAMYWYRQDPGQGLRLIYYSQIVNDFQKGDIAEGYSVSREKKESFPLTVTSAQKNPTAFYLCASRNQGTANYGYTFGSGTRLTVV.

This sequence joins TRBV18 and TRBJ1-5; 9 bases match TRBD1. This CDR3 is 16 amino acids long. Germline trimming cut 3 bases from V and 7 bases from J; bases unmatched to any gene: 10. In germline, CDR1 is KGHSH, CDR2 LQKENI. In nucleotides, the CDR3 is TGTGCCAGCTCACCTCCGGGACAGGGAGGAAACCAGCCCCAGCATTTT. This gives the protein CASSPPGQGGNQPQHF.

The rearrangement joins TRBV5-6 to TRBJ1-1; 7 nucleotides align to TRBD1. Germline CDR1 is SGHDT and CDR2 is YYEEEE. Losses at the gene ends were 4 bases for V and 1 base for J; bases not matched to a gene: 7. CDR3 size: 15 residues. This CDR3 is CASSVDRERNTEAFF. In nucleotides, the CDR3 is TGTGCCAGCAGCGTCGACAGGGAGCGGAACACTGAAGCTTTCTTT.

The chain carries TRBV7-2 and TRBJ1-1, with D hard to call. In germline, CDR1 is SGHTA, CDR2 FQGNSA. The CDR3 has 12 residues. Trimming left V 9 bases short and J 0 bases short, with 8 bases between. For the CDR3, the DNA is TGTGCCAGTTCCGTTTTGAACACTGAAGCTTTCTTT. Amino acids: CASSVLNTEAFF.

CDR3 sequence reads: CASSLASSGLGDTQYF. The CDR3 DNA reads as TGCGCCAGCAGCTTGGCCTCTAGCGGGCTGGGAGATACGCAGTATTTT. V and J are TRBV5-1 and TRBJ2-3, with 8 positions matching TRBD2. V gave up 0 bases and J gave up 5 bases; unmatched junction bases: 8. The CDR3 runs to 16 residues. Germline values: CDR1 SGHRS, CDR2 YFSETQ.

The V gene is TRBV11-3, the J gene TRBJ2-3; 8 bases map to TRBD2. The V gene's germline CDR1 is SGHNT and CDR2 YENEEA. This CDR3 has 15 amino acids. V shed 5 bases, J shed 2 bases, and the junction held 6 bases outside the gene matches. The CDR3 is CASSPGGGSTDTQYF. DNA for the CDR3: TGTGCCAGCAGCCCCGGGGGGGGCTCCACAGATACGCAGTATTTT.

The rearrangement uses TRBV9 and TRBJ1-2; 7 nucleotides match TRBD1. The CDR3 length is 14 residues. The V segment lost 4 bases and the J segment 4 bases; nucleotides outside the gene matches: 7. CDR1 and CDR2 (germline): SGDLS, YYNGEE. In DNA, the CDR3 is TGTGCCAGCAGCTCCGGGACAGCAAGCTATGGCTACACCTTC. Its translation: CASSSGTASYGYTF.

The chain uses TRBV18 and TRBJ2-2; D unresolved. The CDR3 runs to 14 residues. The germline V gene has CDR1 KGHSH and CDR2 LQKENI. Trimming took off 0 bases at V and 3 bases at J, with 5 bases between the two ends. CDR3 protein: CASSPPADTGELFF. The DNA of the CDR3 is TGTGCCAGCTCACCACCGGCGGACACCGGGGAGCTGTTTTTT.

There are a few counts of this clone. V is TRBV6-6 and J is TRBJ1-1; D possibly corresponds to TRBD1 (6 bases). Trimming pared 3 bases from V and 10 bases from J, leaving 15 bases between. The CDR3 extends over 13 amino acids. In germline, CDR1 is MNHNY, CDR2 SVGAGI (reference sequence). CDR3 DNA sequence: TGTGCCAGCAGTTATGACAGGTCGGTTGGAGCTTTCTTT. Translation gives CASSYDRSVGAFF.

The chain carries TRBV5-1 and TRBJ2-7; weak D call: TRBD1 (6 bases). The V gene's germline CDR1 is SGHRS and CDR2 YFSETQ. Trimming removed 4 bases from V and 10 bases from J, with 15 bases in between. The length of the CDR3 is 12 residues. The CDR3 reads CASSETTGHQYF. CDR3 DNA sequence: TGCGCCAGCAGCGAGACCACGGGACATCAGTACTTC.

This chain links TRBV10-3 with TRBJ2-3, with a tentative D call TRBD2 (5 bases). Trimming removed 5 bases from V and 3 bases from J, with 9 bases in between. The CDR3 spans 13 residues. The V gene's germline CDR1 is ENHRY and CDR2 SYGVKD. DNA for the CDR3: TGTGCCATCAGTCCCGGGAATACAGATACGCAGTATTTT. Residues: CAISPGNTDTQYF.

The chain carries TRBV10-3 and TRBJ2-7; D is undetermined. The CDR3 has 14 residues. Looked up from germline, CDR1 is ENHRY and CDR2 is SYGVKD. V was cut by 0 bases and J by 0 bases, with 6 bases left in between. The CDR3 bases are TGTGCCATCAGTGAGTCTGCGGCCTCCTACGAGCAGTACTTC. Its translation is CAISESAASYEQYF.

This chain joins TRBV7-2 and TRBJ2-3, with 11 bases identical to TRBD1. From germline, CDR1 is SGHTA and CDR2 FQGNSA. There are 14 residues in the CDR3. After removal of 5 bases from V and 5 bases from J, the junction contained 3 bases not matched to a gene. The DNA for the CDR3 is TGTGCCAGCAGCCGGACAGGGGGCAAAGATACGCAGTATTTT. Its protein product is CASSRTGGKDTQYF.

V gene TRBV27 combines with J gene TRBJ2-5, with 11 bases identical to TRBD2. Germline V gene sequence: CDR1 MNHEY, CDR2 SMNVEV (reference sequence). The junction had 4 bases not matched to a gene; V was cut back by 4 bases and J by 3 bases. This CDR3 is 15 amino acids long. The CDR3, as DNA: TGTGCCAGCAGTTCTAGCGGGGGGTGGGAAGAGACCCAGTACTTC. Translation: CASSSSGGWEETQYF.

The chain links TRBV25-1 to TRBJ2-1; TRBD2 agrees at 12 bases. There are 16 residues in the CDR3. Trimming took 3 bases from V and 10 from J; bases not matched to a gene: 10. From germline, CDR1 is MGHDK and CDR2 SYGVNS. The CDR3 sequence is CASSDSRLAGADEQFF. The CDR3 DNA reads as TGTGCCAGCAGTGACTCAAGACTAGCGGGGGCCGACGAGCAGTTCTTC.

This rearrangement joins TRBV15 to TRBJ2-7, with TRBD1 identical over 7 bases. From germline, CDR1 is LNHNV and CDR2 YYDKDF (reference sequence). V shed 4 bases, J shed 3 bases, and the junction held 15 bases outside the gene matches. CDR3 size: 17 residues. CDR3 bases: TGTGCCACCAGCACTTCTACCCCGGGACAGAGGTTCTACGAGCAGTACTTC. It encodes CATSTSTPGQRFYEQYF.

The chain employs TRBV21-1 and TRBJ2-7; the DNA was not compared with TRBD2, the D call given in the table. TRBV21-1 is labeled a pseudogene. The CDR3 loop spans 15 amino acids. CDR3 bases: TGTGCCAGCAGCAAGAGCCTAGCGAGCATGTACGAGCAGTACTTC. Encoded protein: CASSKSLASMYEQYF.

This sequence joins TRBV5-1 and TRBJ1-3; 7 nucleotides line up with TRBD1. V shed 0 bases, J shed 3 bases, and the junction held 3 bases outside the gene matches. The CDR3 length is 15 residues. CDR1 SGHRS and CDR2 YFSETQ come from the germline V gene. The CDR3 nucleotides read TGCGCCAGCAGCTTGGAGGGGGCGTATGGAAACACCATATATTTT. Protein: CASSLEGAYGNTIYF. Based on the CDR3 plus reference TRBV5-1 and TRBJ1-3, the full variable domain is KAGVTQTPRYLIKTRGQQVTLSCSPISGHRSVSWYQQTPGQGLQFLFEYFSETQRNKGNFPGRFSGRQFSNSRSEMNVSTLELGDSALYLCASSLEGAYGNTIYFGEGSWLTVV.